A selection of T cell receptor beta chains follows, all from one sample in a study of T-cell reconstitution after alpha-beta-depleted transplantation in children. TCRdb ran MiXCR on the PCR reads and lists one entry per CDR3 protein. The table shows some 830,000 distinct CDR3 sequences, with roughly 15% occurring only once. The starting material was PBMCs, mostly from graft donor cells, obtained 360 days after TCRalphabeta/CD19-depleted stem cell transplant. Receptors were obtained from a male patient younger than 18 who had a stem cell transplant for acute lymphoblastic leukemia, so the T cells may come from the graft donor. Both conserved end residues are part of each CDR3. A D gene is named only where the DNA matches it firmly. Size is omitted from some rows. Given values are once, few, many or a class for expanded clones.

j_gene,d_gene,abundance,v_gene,CDR3aa,CDR3nt
TRBJ2-3,.,once,TRBV7-9,CASSLEAYLTDTQYF,TGTGCCAGCAGCTTAGAAGCCTATCTCACAGATACGCAGTATTTT
TRBJ1-5,.,few,TRBV9,CASSVEPSLAQPQHF,TGTGCCAGCAGCGTAGAGCCCTCCCTCGCTCAGCCCCAGCATTTT
TRBJ2-5,.,many,TRBV5-1,CASSLYGTGGETQYF,TGCGCCAGCAGCTTGTACGGGACCGGTGGAGAGACCCAGTACTTC
TRBJ2-2,.,.,TRBV7-7,CASSLGPLRENTGELFF,TGTGCCAGCAGCTTAGGTCCTCTGCGGGAGAACACCGGGGAGCTGTTTTTT
TRBJ1-2,.,few,TRBV5-1,CASSLVTGRTNYGYTF,TGCGCCAGCAGCTTAGTGACCGGACGAACTAACTATGGCTACACCTTC
TRBJ2-1,.,many,TRBV5-1,CASSLAHSGNNEQFF,TGCGCCAGCAGCTTGGCCCATAGCGGAAACAATGAGCAGTTCTTC
TRBJ2-2,.,.,TRBV5-1,CASSPFTRGNTGELFF,TGCGCCAGCAGCCCATTTACGAGGGGTAACACCGGGGAGCTGTTTTTT
TRBJ2-1,.,many,TRBV7-6,CASSLSGFYNEQFF,TGTGCCAGCAGCTTGAGCGGGTTTTACAATGAGCAGTTCTTC
TRBJ1-4,.,few,TRBV27,CASSFLGDEKLFF,TGTGCCAGCAGTTTTTTGGGGGATGAAAAACTGTTTTTT
TRBJ1-5,TRBD1,few,TRBV4-1,CASSAGTGLNQPQHF,TGCGCCAGCAGCGCAGGGACAGGCCTCAATCAGCCCCAGCATTTT
TRBJ2-4,.,few,TRBV28,CASRPRALAKNIQYF,TGTGCCAGCAGACCACGGGCCCTAGCCAAAAACATTCAGTACTTC
TRBJ2-1,TRBD2,few,TRBV9,CASSVEIAGTYNEQFF,TGTGCCAGCAGCGTAGAAATAGCGGGGACCTACAATGAGCAGTTCTTC
TRBJ1-2,.,many,TRBV6-2/TRBV6-3,CASSYSSRQEYGYTF,TGTGCCAGCAGTTACTCGTCGCGACAGGAGTATGGCTACACCTTC
TRBJ2-5,.,few,TRBV5-1,CASSHGSLFQETQYF,TGCGCCAGCAGCCACGGGAGTCTTTTCCAAGAGACCCAGTACTTC
TRBJ2-3,TRBD2,.,TRBV5-1,CASSRSGRALTDTQYF,TGCGCCAGCAGCCGTAGCGGGAGAGCCCTCACAGATACGCAGTATTTT
TRBJ1-1,.,many,TRBV5-1,CASSLGQGLTEAFF,TGCGCCAGCAGCTTGGGCCAGGGGCTGACTGAAGCTTTCTTT
TRBJ2-3,TRBD2,few,TRBV20-1,CSAAPSGRAIGGTQYF,TGCAGTGCTGCACCTAGCGGGAGGGCCATAGGAGGTACGCAGTATTTT
TRBJ2-1,TRBD2,few,TRBV18,CASSKGLVVDEQFF,TGTGCCAGCTCAAAGGGACTAGTGGTCGATGAGCAGTTCTTC
TRBJ2-7,.,.,TRBV3-1,CASSRRGRGNYEQYF,TGTGCCAGCAGCCGGAGGGGCAGGGGAAATTACGAGCAGTACTTC
TRBJ2-7,TRBD1,few,TRBV29-1,CSVLSTGVYEQYF,TGCAGCGTCCTATCGACAGGGGTCTACGAGCAGTACTTC
TRBJ2-2,TRBD1,.,TRBV27,CASSRRGPLDTGELFF,TGTGCCAGCAGCCGCAGGGGGCCGCTCGACACCGGGGAGCTGTTTTTT
TRBJ1-2,.,.,TRBV4-2,CASSQVTQGRDYGYTF,TGTGCCAGCAGCCAAGTTACCCAGGGGAGGGACTATGGCTACACCTTC
TRBJ2-1,TRBD1,few,TRBV7-2,CASSRGTGVYNEQFF,TGTGCCAGCAGCCGGGGGACAGGGGTATACAATGAGCAGTTCTTC
TRBJ2-1,.,many,TRBV7-8,CASTFRTGRGRNNEQFF,TGTGCCAGCACCTTCCGAACCGGGAGAGGAAGGAACAATGAGCAGTTCTTC
TRBJ2-7,TRBD1,.,TRBV6-5,CASSYATGAEQYF,TGTGCCAGCAGTTACGCTACAGGGGCCGAGCAGTACTTC
TRBJ2-3,TRBD1,.,TRBV7-8,CATRDRGSTDTQYF,TGTGCCACCCGGGACAGGGGGAGCACAGATACGCAGTATTTT
TRBJ2-7,TRBD2,.,TRBV7-8,CASSLVLADHPLPYEQYF,TGTGCCAGCAGCTTGGTTCTAGCGGACCACCCACTCCCCTACGAGCAGTACTTC
TRBJ1-2,.,.,TRBV11-1,CASSLSDGTVYGYTF,TGTGCCAGCAGCTTGAGTGATGGAACAGTCTATGGCTACACCTTC
TRBJ1-4,.,.,TRBV3-1,CASRGWGDEKLFF,TGTGCCAGCAGAGGGTGGGGGGATGAAAAACTGTTTTTT
TRBJ2-2,.,.,TRBV9,CASSVAPGELFF,TGTGCCAGCAGCGTAGCCCCCGGGGAGCTGTTTTTT
TRBJ1-2,.,few,TRBV5-1,CASSFSRAYGYTF,TGCGCCAGCAGCTTTTCACGGGCTTATGGCTACACCTTC
TRBJ2-7,TRBD2,.,TRBV2,CASSVTSAYYEQYF,TGTGCCAGCAGCGTGACTAGCGCTTACTACGAGCAGTACTTC
TRBJ2-3,TRBD2,.,TRBV7-9,CASSLLGGSNADTQYF,TGTGCCAGCAGCCTTCTTGGCGGGAGCAATGCAGATACGCAGTATTTT
TRBJ2-1,TRBD2,.,TRBV7-9,CASSPLRTSGSFQFF,TGTGCCAGCAGCCCTTTGCGGACTAGCGGGAGTTTCCAGTTCTTC
TRBJ2-7,.,.,TRBV13,CASSLPGRRPYEQYF,TGTGCCAGCAGCTTACCAGGGCGGCGTCCCTACGAGCAGTACTTC
TRBJ1-6,.,.,TRBV13,CASSAGGPQGSPLHF,TGTGCCAGCAGCGCCGGGGGGCCCCAAGGGTCACCCCTCCACTTT
TRBJ1-5,.,.,TRBV20-1,CSARKTWEISNQPQHF,TGCAGTGCTAGAAAAACCTGGGAGATTAGCAATCAGCCCCAGCATTTT
TRBJ2-5,.,.,TRBV4-1,CASSQDLGSSFQGETQYF,TGCGCCAGCAGCCAAGATCTAGGCAGTTCTTTCCAGGGCGAGACCCAGTACTTC
TRBJ2-5,.,.,TRBV5-1,CASSQGGPETQYF,TGCGCCAGCAGCCAGGGGGGGCCAGAGACCCAGTACTTC
TRBJ2-1,.,few,TRBV6-5,CASSYPGSGRNEQFF,TGTGCCAGCAGTTACCCGGGGAGTGGACGAAATGAGCAGTTCTTC
TRBJ2-1,.,.,TRBV12-3/TRBV12-4,CATRQPGNEQFF,TGTGCCACCCGACAGCCTGGGAATGAGCAGTTCTTC
TRBJ2-2,TRBD2,.,TRBV29-1,CSVAGGGELFF,TGCAGCGTTGCGGGAGGCGGGGAGCTGTTTTTT
TRBJ1-4,.,.,TRBV12-3/TRBV12-4,CASSFDSAEKLFF,TGTGCCAGCAGTTTTGATTCTGCGGAAAAACTGTTTTTT
TRBJ2-5,.,.,TRBV29-1,CSVDRAVLETQYF,TGCAGCGTTGACCGGGCAGTCCTGGAGACCCAGTACTTC
TRBJ2-2,.,few,TRBV12-3/TRBV12-4,CASPAHGSGELFF,TGTGCCAGCCCTGCCCACGGGTCCGGGGAGCTGTTTTTT
TRBJ1-1,.,once,TRBV6-1,CASSESRNTEAFF,TGTGCCAGCAGTGAGTCCAGGAACACTGAAGCTTTCTTT
TRBJ1-1,.,few,TRBV4-1,CASSQQEGIEAFF,TGCGCCAGCAGCCAACAAGAGGGGATTGAAGCTTTCTTT
TRBJ2-3,TRBD2,.,TRBV7-2,CASSLSSGSYVSLTQYF,TGTGCCAGCAGCTTAAGTAGCGGGAGTTACGTGTCGCTGACGCAGTATTTT
TRBJ2-3,TRBD1,.,TRBV5-4,CASSGTGGLPDTQYF,TGTGCCAGCAGCGGTACAGGGGGCCTGCCCGATACGCAGTATTTT
TRBJ1-1,.,few,TRBV3-1,CASSQGPSVNFF,TGTGCCAGCAGCCAAGGGCCGTCTGTAAACTTCTTT
TRBJ1-5,.,.,TRBV7-2,CASSLVLLNQPQHF,TGTGCCAGCAGCTTAGTACTACTCAATCAGCCCCAGCATTTT
TRBJ2-1,TRBD1,.,TRBV5-1,CASSSSGTGAYEQFF,TGCGCCAGCAGCTCGTCCGGGACAGGGGCATATGAGCAGTTCTTC
TRBJ2-7,.,.,TRBV6-5,CASSYLGAVEQYF,TGTGCCAGCAGTTACCTGGGGGCCGTTGAGCAGTACTTC